The subject of this entry is one TCR beta chain. Participants came from some 23 US areas, aged roughly 18 to 90 years. Recovered participants had two consecutive negative NP/OP PCR tests, healthcare professional clearance, or symptom resolution. Per the study methods: It was from reference gene primer amplification that nucleated cell counts were estimated. Sequencing used immunoSEQ multiplex PCR; TCRdb keeps in-frame clones, though not all of them. V and J calls and clone size follow that table, whereas D and trimming were derived from the DNA. The repertoire holds roughly 150,000 clones, 80% seen once, with 4.5% to 7.5% in the top ten. This sample is drawn from a study of blood T cell repertoires in COVID-19. In the study overall: Samples taken during acute and convalescent COVID-19 were collected in the United States, Italy and Spain.

This CDR3 has 15 residues. The germline gives CDR1 SGHAT, CDR2 FQNNGV. V lost 3 bases and J lost 8; bases outside the gene matches: 5. The receptor's source is a man aged 40-49 years who had recovered from COVID-19. The sequenced material came from PBMCs or T cells enriched from blood (not recorded which). The V and J genes are TRBV11-2 and TRBJ2-2, with 11 bases matching TRBD2. CDR3 region: CASSFGSGGAGELFF. As DNA, the CDR3 is TGTGCCAGCAGCTTTGGTAGCGGGGGGGCTGGGGAGCTGTTTTTT.